Following are 4 T cell receptor beta chains from one sample sequenced in a study of regulatory T cells in long-lasting Graves disease. Building of the TCR beta libraries involved iRepertoire HTBI primers and Arm-PCR of CDR3 regions. From the multiplex PCR reads, TCRdb called clonotypes with MiXCR, one entry per CDR3 protein. The data show about 430,000 distinct CDR3 sequences, with 21% seen just once and roughly an eighth held by the top ten. Time point indicated: persistent/refractory GD, antithyroid drugs over 5 years with positive TRAb. PBMCs were the source of the RNA used for TCR sequencing. The sample consisted of peripheral blood mononuclear cells (PBMCs), taken when the disease was refractory, from a patient treated with antithyroid drugs. The receptors were gathered from a female donor with Graves disease.

About this clonotype itself: At one end, the junction sequence differs from germline, possibly due to a read error. The V call is TRBV5-1, the J call TRBJ2-5, with D tentatively TRBD2 (6 bases). In germline, CDR1 is SGHRS, CDR2 YFSETQ. The CDR3 covers 17 residues. CDR3 sequence (DNA): TGCGCCAGCAGCCTCCGGGTAGGAGGGTCGAGTCGAGAGACCCGGCACTTC. Its protein is CASSLRVGGSSRETRHF.

In this sample, this clonotype turned up many times. The gene calls are TRBV12-3 or TRBV12-4 and TRBJ2-2; 7 bases are shared with TRBD2. The CDR3 runs to 15 residues. J gave up 5 bases and V 0 bases, and 3 bases lay outside the gene matches. The CDR3 DNA is TGTGCCAGCAGTTTAGCGGGAGGGCGAACCGGGGAGCTGTTTTTT. Residues: CASSLAGGRTGELFF.

The chain is built from TRBV9 and TRBJ1-2; D is undetermined. CDR3 length: 17 residues. CDR1 is SGDLS, CDR2 YYNGEE, per germline. V was pared by 0 bases and J by 9 bases, with 24 bases between. The CDR3 nucleotides are TGTGCCAGCAGCGTAGGGGTGCCGTCAGGCAGGAGTGTCAGCTACACCTTC. Translation: CASSVGVPSGRSVSYTF.

This clonotype was detected a few times. The rearrangement uses TRBV20-1 and TRBJ2-2; a weak D match, TRBD2 (5 bases). V was pared by 0 bases and J by 4 bases, with 12 bases between. This CDR3 comprises 15 residues. Looked up from germline, CDR1 is DFQATT and CDR2 is SNEGSKA (reference sequence). Here the CDR3 DNA reads TGCAGTGCTAGAGATTACAAAAGCGGCACCGGGGAGCTGTTTTTT. It translates to CSARDYKSGTGELFF.